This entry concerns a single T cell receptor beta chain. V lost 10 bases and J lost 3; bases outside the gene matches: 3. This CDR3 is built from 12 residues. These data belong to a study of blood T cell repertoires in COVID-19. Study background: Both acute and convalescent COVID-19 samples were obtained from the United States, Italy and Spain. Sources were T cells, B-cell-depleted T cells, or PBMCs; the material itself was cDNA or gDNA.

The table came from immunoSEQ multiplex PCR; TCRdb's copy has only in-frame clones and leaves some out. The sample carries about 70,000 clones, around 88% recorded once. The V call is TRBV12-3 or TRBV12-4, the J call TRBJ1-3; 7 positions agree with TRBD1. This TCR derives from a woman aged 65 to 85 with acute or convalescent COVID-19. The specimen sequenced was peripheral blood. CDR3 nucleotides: TGTGCCACCCGACAGGGTGGAAACACCATATATTTT. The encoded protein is CATRQGGNTIYF.